This is a list of T cell receptor beta chains from one sample in a study of blood T cell repertoires in COVID-19. Some clones are missing from TCRdb's copy, which holds only in-frame ones; the method was immunoSEQ multiplex PCR. This sample yields approximately 230,000 clones, of which about 86% are seen a single time; 5.7% belongs to the top ten. Source material: peripheral blood. These receptors originate from a man older than 75 with acute or convalescent COVID-19. Each CDR3 is given with its conserved first and last residue. Fields, in order: J gene, D gene, clone size, V gene, CDR3 DNA, CDR3 protein. The D gene is left open where the match is weak. Size is omitted from some rows. Given values are once, few, many or a class for expanded clones.

TRBJ2-1 TRBD2 NA TRBV7-2 TGTGCCAGCAGGGGGGGACTAGCGGGAGCCCGTCCGGTCGATGAGCAGTTCTTC CASRGGLAGARPVDEQFF
TRBJ2-7 NA few TRBV29-1 TGCAGCGTTTTGGCCGGGACAACCCTAGGGGAGCAGTACTTC CSVLAGTTLGEQYF
TRBJ2-3 TRBD2 NA TRBV4-2 TGTGCCAGCAGCCCGCGCACCGGACTAGCGGGAGAAGGGGCAGATACGCAGTATTTT CASSPRTGLAGEGADTQYF
TRBJ2-5 TRBD1 NA TRBV7-2 TGTGCCAGCAGCTCGACAGGGGTCGTCGGGACCCAGTACTTC CASSSTGVVGTQYF
TRBJ2-1 TRBD2 NA TRBV11-2 TGTGCCAGCAGCTTAACTAGCGGGATCGCTGAGCAGTTCTTC CASSLTSGIAEQFF
TRBJ2-3 NA once TRBV5-1 TGCGCCAGCAGCTCATCCGGTCGCACAGATACGCAGTATTTT CASSSSGRTDTQYF
TRBJ2-6 TRBD1 NA TRBV6-5 TGTGCCAGCAGTACGGACAGGGGGGCCAACGTCCTGACTTTC CASSTDRGANVLTF
TRBJ2-7 TRBD1 once TRBV27 TGTGCCAGCAGAATGAAGGGGACAGGGATTTACGAGCAGTACTTC CASRMKGTGIYEQYF
TRBJ2-2 NA NA TRBV3-1/TRBV3-2 TGTGCCAGCAGCCAGAGTTCGACTCGGAACACCGGGGAGCTGTTTTTT CASSQSSTRNTGELFF
TRBJ2-2 NA NA TRBV9 TGTGCCAGCAGCGTAGCAGAGAACACCGGGGAGCTGTTTTTT CASSVAENTGELFF
TRBJ1-6 TRBD1 NA TRBV6-6 TGTGCCAGCAGCGGAACAGGGGGCCCTATTAATTCACCCCTCCACTTT CASSGTGGPINSPLHF
TRBJ1-1 NA NA TRBV3-1/TRBV3-2 TGTGCCAGCAGCGCACTAGGGGGGAACACTGAAGCTTTCTTT CASSALGGNTEAFF
TRBJ1-1 NA NA TRBV7-3 TGTGCCAGCAGCCCAACCACAGGGAACACTGAAGCTTTCTTT CASSPTTGNTEAFF
TRBJ2-1 TRBD2 NA TRBV5-6 TGTGCCAGCAGCTTGGGAGCGGGGAGGGTCTCCTACAATGAGCAGTTCTTC CASSLGAGRVSYNEQFF
TRBJ2-3 NA NA TRBV27 TGTGCCAGCAGGAGACTCGGGTCAGATACGCAGTATTTT CASRRLGSDTQYF
TRBJ1-1 TRBD1 NA TRBV5-6 TGTGCCAGCAGCTTGACAGGGGCTGAAGCTTTCTTT CASSLTGAEAFF
TRBJ2-7 NA NA TRBV30 TGTGCCTGGACCCCTTTAGGGCGGGGTAGCTCCTACGAGCAGTACTTC CAWTPLGRGSSYEQYF
TRBJ2-5 TRBD2 NA TRBV6-5 TGTGCCAGCAAGAGCGGGGGGGCCGGAGAGACCCAGTACTTC CASKSGGAGETQYF
TRBJ1-1 NA NA TRBV2 TGTGCCAGCAAAGCCCGGGGGACTGAAGCTTTCTTT CASKARGTEAFF